The sequence of this T cell receptor (beta chain) was determined in a study of PD-L1 blockade in urothelial cancer (dated 2017 in TCRdb). About the investigation overall: Every patient began therapy in the mid-2010s and was given atezolizumab 1,200 mg intravenously every 3 weeks. About 90% of the roughly 29 patients were males with bladder-origin urothelial cancer, and about 60% of the 29 reported a prior smoking history. Patients had an ECOG performance status of 0 or 1 and had received between 0 and 3 prior chemotherapy regimens. Blood samples were analyzed at two time points: 3 weeks after treatment start (second dose) and 6 weeks after treatment start. A median of approximately 140,000 T cells and 83,000 or so unique TCRs was obtained from blood samples, and a median clonality of roughly 0.08 was observed. The study, an exploratory multi-omic analysis, examined somatic, immune and clinical correlates of response to PD-L1 blockade with atezolizumab in urothelial cancer. Pretreatment tumor samples, along with matched peripheral blood serially collected before and after atezolizumab treatment, were subjected to TCR sequencing. Progression-free survival longer than 6 months counted as durable clinical benefit, and TCR features were additionally tested against both progression-free and overall survival. Whole exome sequencing and RNA sequencing of pretreatment tumors were performed alongside TCR sequencing in the same patients. Eight to ten patients achieved durable clinical benefit and approximately 20 did not. Pretreatment blood TCR-seq was available for nearly 30 patients, at least one posttreatment blood collection was obtained for about 24 patients, and tumor TCR-seq was available for about 24 patients. The paper as a whole reports these results and caveats: Among patients with durable benefit, tumor-associated TCR clones showed greater expansion in peripheral blood 3 weeks after treatment started (n ≈ 20, p = 0.022). Improved progression-free and overall survival was found to be associated with pretreatment peripheral blood TCR clonality below the median. Because the sample size was small (n of about 29) and many exploratory analyses were performed, the results are intended to be hypothesis-generating.

What this sample's time point label stands for: pretreatment peripheral blood. A cohort of 30 or so patients with locally advanced or metastatic urothelial carcinoma, treated at Memorial Sloan Kettering on a trial protocol, was included. Peripheral blood mononuclear cells were collected pretreatment and during treatment, with between 1 and 8 total time points obtained per patient. The Qiagen DNeasy Blood extraction kit was used to purify genomic DNA from total PBMCs and from tumor samples. PBMCs were collected pretreatment and during treatment, and were isolated and stored as previously described. Worth noting for this clone: This receptor's antigen is unknown. Base qualities are missing; no much larger clone stands one base away.

The CDR3 has 15 amino acids, counting the end cysteine and phenylalanine. Kept here is only the CDR3 DNA, which spans 45 bases and is read in frame from base 1. Trimming at the junction amounts to 3 bases on V and 6 bases on J, and the germline ends lie 17 bases apart. The germline V gene provides CDR1 KGHSH and CDR2 LQKENI. Synthetic TCR analog templates were spiked into each PCR so that absolute template abundance could be estimated from read counts. TCRbeta CDR3 regions were amplified from genomic DNA with bias-controlled V and J gene primers using the immunoSEQ assay. Rearranged TCRbeta segments were sequenced at approximately 20X coverage. The authors' pipeline ran thus. Clustering was used to correct sequencing errors, and CDR3s were annotated against IMGT so that V, D and J genes could be assigned. Out-of-frame and stop-codon sequences were excluded, and only productive TCRbeta rearrangements were used in downstream analyses. To compute clonality, Shannon entropy was normalized by the log of the number of unique productive sequences and then subtracted from one. Clones differing between time points or between blood and tumor were identified using Fisher's exact test with Benjamini-Hochberg correction, with an adjusted p below 0.01 applied as the threshold. Drawn from immuneACCESS, this table holds only the in-frame rearrangements with V and J called that TCRdb kept. Clones are partly lost; checked studies trace under half to an unresolved V gene and leave the rest unexplained. V and J calls and clone size come straight from that table; D and trimming were deduced from the DNA. The sample has around 130,000 clones on record, around 84% of them singletons. Of the sample, about 2.9% is held by the ten largest clones.

The TCR sequence derives from a man over 45 with urothelial cancer. The sample was PBMCs, taken around atezolizumab (anti-PD-L1) treatment. This sequence uses TRBV18 and TRBJ1-2; the D gene cannot be resolved reliably. The CDR3 region has the sequence CASSPNLEGSHGYTF. The nucleotide sequence is given as TGTGCCAGCTCACCCAACCTAGAGGGCTCCCATGGCTACACCTTC.